The present entry profiles one TCR beta chain with its context. This CDR3 has 15 residues. Germline V gives CDR1 LNHDA, CDR2 SQIVND (reference sequence). The V and J ends lost 3 bases and 0 bases respectively, with 9 bases between them. The data were obtained in a study of blood T cell repertoires in COVID-19. In the original analysis: Amplified reference gene primers provided the basis for estimating nucleated cell counts. Profiling relied on immunoSEQ multiplex PCR, and the TCRdb table lists in-frame clones only, not all of them. V, J and clone size reflect that table, while D and trimming were determined from the DNA. The repertoire holds some 160,000 clones, with 65% to 85% as singletons.

The sample consisted of peripheral blood. The V gene is TRBV19, the J gene TRBJ1-3; D possibly corresponds to TRBD1 (6 bases). The sequence was collected from an elderly woman with acute or convalescent COVID-19. CDR3 sequence (DNA): TGTGCCAGTAGTATTCAGGGGAGCTCTGGAAACACCATATATTTT. The encoded protein is CASSIQGSSGNTIYF.